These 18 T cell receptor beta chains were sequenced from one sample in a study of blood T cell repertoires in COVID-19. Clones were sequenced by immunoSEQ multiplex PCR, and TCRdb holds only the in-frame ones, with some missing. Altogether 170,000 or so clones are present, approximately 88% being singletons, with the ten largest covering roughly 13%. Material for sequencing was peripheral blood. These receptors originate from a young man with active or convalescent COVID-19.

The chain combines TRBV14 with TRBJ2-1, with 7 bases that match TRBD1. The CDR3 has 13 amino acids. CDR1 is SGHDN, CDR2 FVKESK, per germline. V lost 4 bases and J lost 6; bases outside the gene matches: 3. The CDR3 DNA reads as TGTGCCAGCAGCCGTGACAGGGCCAATGAGCAGTTCTTC. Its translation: CASSRDRANEQFF.

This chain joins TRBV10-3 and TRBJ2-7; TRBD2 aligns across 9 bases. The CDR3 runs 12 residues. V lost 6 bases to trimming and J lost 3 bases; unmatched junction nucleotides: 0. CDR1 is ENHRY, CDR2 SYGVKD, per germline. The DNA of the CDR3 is TGTGCCATCAGAGCGGGAGGCTACGAGCAGTACTTC. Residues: CAIRAGGYEQYF.

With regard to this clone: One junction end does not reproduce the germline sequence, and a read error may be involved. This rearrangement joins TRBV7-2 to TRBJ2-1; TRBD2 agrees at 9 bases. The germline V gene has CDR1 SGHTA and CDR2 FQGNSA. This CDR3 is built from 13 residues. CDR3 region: CASSLARLAGIIF. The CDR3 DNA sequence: TGTGCCAGCAGCTTAGCGCGGCTAGCGGGGATAATCTTC.

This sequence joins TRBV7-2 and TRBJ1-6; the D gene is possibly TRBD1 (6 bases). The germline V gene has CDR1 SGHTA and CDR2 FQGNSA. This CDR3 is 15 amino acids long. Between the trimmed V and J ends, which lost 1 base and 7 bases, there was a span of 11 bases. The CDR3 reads CASSLGTVYNSPLHF. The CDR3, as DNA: TGTGCCAGCAGCTTAGGGACAGTTTACAATTCACCCCTCCACTTT.

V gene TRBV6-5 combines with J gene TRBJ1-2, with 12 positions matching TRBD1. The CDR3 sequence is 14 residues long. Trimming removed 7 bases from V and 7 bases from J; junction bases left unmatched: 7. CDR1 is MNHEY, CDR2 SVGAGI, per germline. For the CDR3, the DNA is TGTGCCAGCACTAAGGGACAGGGGGCAGGTGGCTACACCTTC. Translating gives CASTKGQGAGGYTF.

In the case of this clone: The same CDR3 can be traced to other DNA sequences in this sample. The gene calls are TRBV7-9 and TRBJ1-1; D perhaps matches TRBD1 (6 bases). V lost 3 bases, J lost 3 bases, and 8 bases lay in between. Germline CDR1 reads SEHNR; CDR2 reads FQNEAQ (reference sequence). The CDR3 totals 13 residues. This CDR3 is CASSLGQYTEAFF. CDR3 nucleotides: TGTGCCAGCAGCTTGGGACAATACACTGAAGCTTTCTTT. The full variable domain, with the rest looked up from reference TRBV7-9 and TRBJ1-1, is DTGVSQNPRHKITKRGQNVTFRCDPISEHNRLYWYRQTLGQGPEFLTYFQNEAQLEKSRLLSDRFSAERPKGSFSTLEIQRTEQGDSAMYLCASSLGQYTEAFFGQGTRLTVV.

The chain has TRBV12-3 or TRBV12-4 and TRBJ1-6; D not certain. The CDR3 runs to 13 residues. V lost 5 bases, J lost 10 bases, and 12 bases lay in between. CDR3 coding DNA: TGTGCCAGCAGTCCCTACACAGTGTCACCCCTCCACTTT. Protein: CASSPYTVSPLHF.

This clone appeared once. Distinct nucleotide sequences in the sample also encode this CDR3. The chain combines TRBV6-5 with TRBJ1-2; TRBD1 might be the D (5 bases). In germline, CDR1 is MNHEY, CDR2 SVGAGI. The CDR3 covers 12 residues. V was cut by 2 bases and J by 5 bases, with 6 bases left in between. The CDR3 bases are TGTGCCAGCAGTTACCAGGGATATGGCTACACCTTC. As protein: CASSYQGYGYTF.

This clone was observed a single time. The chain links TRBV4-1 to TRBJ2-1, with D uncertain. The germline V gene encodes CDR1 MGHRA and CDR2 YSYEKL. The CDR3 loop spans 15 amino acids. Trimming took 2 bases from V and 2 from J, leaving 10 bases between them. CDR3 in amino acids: CASSQHIATYNEQFF. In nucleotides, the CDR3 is TGCGCCAGCAGCCAACACATAGCAACCTACAATGAGCAGTTCTTC.

CDR3 protein: CASSIYFDSNQPQHF. The CDR3 DNA sequence: TGTGCCAGTAGTATCTATTTCGATAGCAATCAGCCCCAGCATTTT. The chain recombines TRBV19 with TRBJ1-5; D is ambiguous. The CDR3 sequence is 15 residues long. V lost 3 bases to trimming and J lost 0 bases, with 9 bases between them. The germline CDR1 and CDR2 sequences are LNHDA and SQIVND (reference sequence).

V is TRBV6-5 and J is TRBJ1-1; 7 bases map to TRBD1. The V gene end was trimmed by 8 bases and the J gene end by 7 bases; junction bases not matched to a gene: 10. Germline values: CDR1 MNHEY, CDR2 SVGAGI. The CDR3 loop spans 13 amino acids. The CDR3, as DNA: TGTGCCAGCCTTCGGGGGAGACAGGGTGAAGCTTTCTTT. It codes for CASLRGRQGEAFF.

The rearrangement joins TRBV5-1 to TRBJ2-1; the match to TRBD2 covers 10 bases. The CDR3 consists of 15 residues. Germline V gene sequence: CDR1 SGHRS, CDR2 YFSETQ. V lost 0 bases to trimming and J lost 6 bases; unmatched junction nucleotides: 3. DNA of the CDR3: TGCGCCAGCAGCTTGGTACTAGCGGGAACCAATGAGCAGTTCTTC. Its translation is CASSLVLAGTNEQFF.

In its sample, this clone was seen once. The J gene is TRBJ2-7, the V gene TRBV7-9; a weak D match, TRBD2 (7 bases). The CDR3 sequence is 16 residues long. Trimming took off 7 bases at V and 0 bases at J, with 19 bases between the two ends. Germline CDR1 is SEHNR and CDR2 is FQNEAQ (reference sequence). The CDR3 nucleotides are TGTGCCAGCAACCAATTGGGGGGGCCAAGCTCCTACGAGCAGTACTTC. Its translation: CASNQLGGPSSYEQYF.

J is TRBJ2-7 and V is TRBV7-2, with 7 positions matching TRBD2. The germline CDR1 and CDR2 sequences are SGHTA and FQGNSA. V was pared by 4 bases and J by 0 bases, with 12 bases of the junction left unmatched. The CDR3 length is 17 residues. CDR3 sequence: CASSSKRGGEISYEQYF. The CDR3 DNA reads TGTGCCAGCAGCTCGAAGCGGGGAGGAGAAATCTCCTACGAGCAGTACTTC. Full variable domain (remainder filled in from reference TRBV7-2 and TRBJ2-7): GAGVSQSPSNKVTEKGKDVELRCDPISGHTALYWYRQSLGQGLEFLIYFQGNSAPDKSGLPSDRFSAERTGGSVSTLTIQRTQQEDSAVYLCASSSKRGGEISYEQYFGPGTRLTVT.

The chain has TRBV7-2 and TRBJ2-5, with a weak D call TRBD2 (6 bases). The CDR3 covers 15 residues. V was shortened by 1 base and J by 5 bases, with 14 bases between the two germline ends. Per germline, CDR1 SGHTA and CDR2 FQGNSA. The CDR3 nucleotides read TGTGCCAGCAGCTTAGATGCCAGGGCGGGGGAGACCCAGTACTTC. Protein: CASSLDARAGETQYF. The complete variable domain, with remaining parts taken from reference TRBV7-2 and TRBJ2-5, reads GAGVSQSPSNKVTEKGKDVELRCDPISGHTALYWYRQSLGQGLEFLIYFQGNSAPDKSGLPSDRFSAERTGGSVSTLTIQRTQQEDSAVYLCASSLDARAGETQYFGPGTRLLVL.

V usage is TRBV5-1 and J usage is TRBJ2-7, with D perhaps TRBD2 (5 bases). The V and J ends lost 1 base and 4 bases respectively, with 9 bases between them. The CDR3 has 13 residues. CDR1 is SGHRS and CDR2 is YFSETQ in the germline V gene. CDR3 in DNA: TGCGCCAGCAGCTTGCAGGAGGAGTACGAGCAGTACTTC. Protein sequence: CASSLQEEYEQYF.

This chain's CDR3 is CASSQEERGRETQYF. The CDR3 coding sequence is TGTGCCAGCAGCCAAGAAGAGCGGGGGAGGGAGACCCAGTACTTC. The V call is TRBV4-2, the J call TRBJ2-5, with 8 bases identical to TRBD2. Per the germline V gene, CDR1 is LGHNA and CDR2 is YNFKEQ. J lost 5 bases, V lost 0 bases, and 5 bases had no gene match. The CDR3 has 15 residues.

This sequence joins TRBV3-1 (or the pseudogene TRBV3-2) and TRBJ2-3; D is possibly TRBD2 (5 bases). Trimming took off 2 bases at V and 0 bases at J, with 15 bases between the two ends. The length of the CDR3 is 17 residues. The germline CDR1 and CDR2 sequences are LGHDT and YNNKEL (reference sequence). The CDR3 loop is CASSQTFGKVSTDTQYF. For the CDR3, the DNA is TGTGCCAGCAGCCAAACCTTCGGGAAGGTTAGCACAGATACGCAGTATTTT.